This T cell receptor beta chain was recorded in a study of T cells after yellow fever vaccination. Overall study: The fractions with low cell numbers were processed using SMART-Seq v4 Ultra Low Input.

This CDR3 contains 14 residues. Germline V gene data show CDR1 as MDHEN and CDR2 as SYDVKM. V shed 7 bases and J 3 bases; nucleotides not matched to a gene: 7. TCRdb reanalysed the 5' RACE reads using MiXCR and keeps one entry per CDR3 protein. The repertoire includes about 340,000 distinct CDR3 sequences, around 3.9% of them detected once, and around 24% sits in the top ten. This sample comprised PBMCs, obtained 5 days after the yellow fever booster vaccination. The chain couples TRBV28 to TRBJ1-1; 8 positions agree with TRBD1. The clonotype originates from a young man who received the YFV17D yellow fever vaccine. In nucleotides, the CDR3 is TGTGCCAGCAATGGACAGGGCCCATACACTGAAGCTTTCTTT. This sequence encodes CASNGQGPYTEAFF. The full variable domain, with the rest looked up from reference TRBV28 and TRBJ1-1, is DVKVTQSSRYLVKRTGEKVFLECVQDMDHENMFWYRQDPGLGLRLIYFSYDVKMKEKGDIPEGYSVSREKKERFSLILESASTNQTSMYLCASNGQGPYTEAFFGQGTRLTVV.